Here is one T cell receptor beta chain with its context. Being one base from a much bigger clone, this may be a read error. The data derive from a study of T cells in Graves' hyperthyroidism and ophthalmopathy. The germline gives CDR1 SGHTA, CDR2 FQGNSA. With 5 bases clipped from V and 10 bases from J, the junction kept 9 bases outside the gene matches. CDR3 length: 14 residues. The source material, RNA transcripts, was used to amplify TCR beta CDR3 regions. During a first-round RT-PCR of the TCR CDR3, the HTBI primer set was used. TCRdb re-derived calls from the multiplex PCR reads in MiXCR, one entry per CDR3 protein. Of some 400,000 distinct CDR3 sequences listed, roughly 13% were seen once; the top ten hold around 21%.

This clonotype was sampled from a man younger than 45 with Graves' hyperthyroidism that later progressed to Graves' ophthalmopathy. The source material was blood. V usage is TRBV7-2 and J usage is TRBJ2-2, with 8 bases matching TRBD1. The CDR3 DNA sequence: TGTGCCAGCAGCAAGACAGGGGAGGCCGTGGAGCTGTTTTTT. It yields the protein CASSKTGEAVELFF.